The 6 T cell receptor beta chains reported below all come from one sample, sequenced in a study of shared clonotypes between healthy human individuals. Naive CD8 cells lacked CD45RO, underwent positive selection for CCR7 and left out terminally differentiated effector memory CD45RA+ cells. Assay: immunoSEQ multiplex PCR; the TCRdb copy retains only in-frame clones and omits some. The profile shows nearly 2 million clones, over 85% of them singletons. Sequencing used naive CD8+ T cells sorted from blood. These receptors were obtained from a man aged 18 to 35 in good health.

The genes are TRBV6-5 and TRBJ2-1; perhaps TRBD1 as D (6 bases). CDR1 and CDR2 from the germline V gene are MNHEY and SVGAGI. The CDR3 sequence is 15 residues long. The V and J ends lost 7 bases and 3 bases respectively, with 16 bases between them. CDR3 sequence reads: CASKKGQGFYNEQFF. CDR3 coding DNA: TGTGCCAGCAAAAAGGGTCAGGGGTTCTACAATGAGCAGTTCTTC.

In its sample, this clone was seen once. V usage is TRBV27 and J usage is TRBJ2-7; the match to TRBD1 covers 9 bases. Per germline, CDR1 MNHEY and CDR2 SMNVEV (reference sequence). This CDR3 is 16 amino acids long. V was pared by 2 bases and J by 5 bases, with 10 bases of the junction left unmatched. The CDR3 region is CASSLSPGTGIHEQYF. DNA of the CDR3: TGTGCCAGCAGTTTAAGTCCCGGGACAGGGATTCACGAGCAGTACTTC.

V gene TRBV4-1 combines with J gene TRBJ2-7, with TRBD1 matching 9 bases. CDR3 length equals 14 residues. J gave up 4 bases and V 4 bases, and 5 bases lay outside the gene matches. Looked up from germline, CDR1 is MGHRA and CDR2 is YSYEKL. The CDR3 DNA is TGCGCCAGCAGCCCTCAGGGACAGGGATACGAGCAGTACTTC. It encodes CASSPQGQGYEQYF.

The V and J genes are TRBV4-1 and TRBJ2-5; D is perhaps TRBD1 (6 bases). This CDR3 has 13 residues. The germline V gene has CDR1 MGHRA and CDR2 YSYEKL. V lost 3 bases to trimming and J lost 13 bases, with 18 bases between them. In DNA form, the CDR3 reads TGCGCCAGCAGCCACATTGTCAGCGACAGGTTGTACTTC. This translates into CASSHIVSDRLYF.

The genes are TRBV13 and TRBJ2-7; D perhaps matches TRBD2 (7 bases). The CDR3 runs 15 residues. Germline-derived CDR1 and CDR2 are PRHDT and FYEKMQ (reference sequence). The V end lost 2 bases, the J end lost 0 bases, and 11 bases lay between the germline ends. In DNA, the CDR3 is TGTGCCAGCAGCTTAAGGGGGGGCGGCTCCTACGAGCAGTACTTC. It translates to CASSLRGGGSYEQYF.

CDR3 nucleotide sequence: TGCGCCAGCAGCCCGGGACAGGGCCCCTACGAGCAGTACTTC. Amino acids: CASSPGQGPYEQYF. The chain employs TRBV10-1 and TRBJ2-7; 9 positions agree with TRBD1. The CDR3 runs to 14 residues. With 6 bases clipped from V and 2 bases from J, the junction kept 5 bases outside the gene matches. Germline loops: CDR1 WNHNN, CDR2 SYGVQD (reference sequence).